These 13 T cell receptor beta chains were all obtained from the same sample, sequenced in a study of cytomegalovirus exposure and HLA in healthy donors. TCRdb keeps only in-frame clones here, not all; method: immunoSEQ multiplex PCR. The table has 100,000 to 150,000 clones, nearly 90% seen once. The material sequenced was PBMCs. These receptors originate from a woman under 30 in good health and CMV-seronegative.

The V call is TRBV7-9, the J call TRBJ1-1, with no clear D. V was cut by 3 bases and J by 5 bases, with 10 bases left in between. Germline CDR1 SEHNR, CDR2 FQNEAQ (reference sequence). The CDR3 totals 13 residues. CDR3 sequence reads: CASSFSEWTEAFF. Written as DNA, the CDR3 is TGTGCCAGCAGCTTTAGTGAGTGGACTGAAGCTTTCTTT.

This CDR3 reads CASSPPDRGAYGYTF. In DNA form, the CDR3 reads TGTGCCAGCAGCCCCCCCGACAGGGGGGCCTATGGCTACACCTTC. The genes are TRBV6-6 and TRBJ1-2, with 9 bases that match TRBD1. The CDR3 extends over 15 amino acids. J was trimmed by 4 bases and V by 6 bases; bases with no gene match: 9. The germline CDR1 and CDR2 sequences are MNHNY and SVGAGI (reference sequence).

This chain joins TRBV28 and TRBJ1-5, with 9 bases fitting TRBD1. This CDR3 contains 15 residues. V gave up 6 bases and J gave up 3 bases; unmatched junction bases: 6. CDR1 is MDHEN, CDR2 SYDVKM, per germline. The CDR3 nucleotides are TGTGCCAGCAGCTGGACAGGGGTTTTCAATCAGCCCCAGCATTTT. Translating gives CASSWTGVFNQPQHF.

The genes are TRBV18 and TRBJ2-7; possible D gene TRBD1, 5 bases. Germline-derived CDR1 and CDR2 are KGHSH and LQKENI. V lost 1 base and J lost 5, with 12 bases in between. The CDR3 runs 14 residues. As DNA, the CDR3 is TGTGCCAGCTCACCACAGGGGTTTACCCACGAGCAGTACTTC. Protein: CASSPQGFTHEQYF.

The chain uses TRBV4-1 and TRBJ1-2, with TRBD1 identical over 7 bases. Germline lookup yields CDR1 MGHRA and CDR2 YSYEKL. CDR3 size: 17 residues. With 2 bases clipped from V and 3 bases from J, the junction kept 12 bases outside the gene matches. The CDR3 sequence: CASSQPIEGAKHYGYTF. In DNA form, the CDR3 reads TGCGCCAGCAGCCAACCAATCGAGGGGGCGAAGCACTATGGCTACACCTTC.

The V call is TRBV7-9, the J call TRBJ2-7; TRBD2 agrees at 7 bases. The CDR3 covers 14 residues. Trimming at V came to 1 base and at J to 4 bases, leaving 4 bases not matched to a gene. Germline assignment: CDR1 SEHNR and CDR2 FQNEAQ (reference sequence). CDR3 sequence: CASSLDWGGYEQYF. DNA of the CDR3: TGTGCCAGCAGCTTAGACTGGGGGGGTTACGAGCAGTACTTC.

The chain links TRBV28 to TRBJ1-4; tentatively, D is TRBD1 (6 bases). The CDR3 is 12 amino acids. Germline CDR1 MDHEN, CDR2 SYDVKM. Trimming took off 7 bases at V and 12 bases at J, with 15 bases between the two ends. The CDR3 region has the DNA TGTGCCAGCACCGGAGAAAACAGGGAACTGTTTTTT. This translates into CASTGENRELFF.

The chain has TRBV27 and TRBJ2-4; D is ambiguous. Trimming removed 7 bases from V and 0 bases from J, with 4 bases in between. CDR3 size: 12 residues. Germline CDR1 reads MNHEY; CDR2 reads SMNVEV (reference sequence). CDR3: CASTLAKNIQYF. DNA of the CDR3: TGTGCCAGCACACTAGCCAAAAACATTCAGTACTTC.

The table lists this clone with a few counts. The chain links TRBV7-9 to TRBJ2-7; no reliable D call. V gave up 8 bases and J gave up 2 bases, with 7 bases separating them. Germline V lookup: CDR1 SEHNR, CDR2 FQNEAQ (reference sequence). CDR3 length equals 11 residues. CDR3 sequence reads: CASADTYEQYF. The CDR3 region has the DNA TGTGCCAGCGCTGACACCTACGAGCAGTACTTC.

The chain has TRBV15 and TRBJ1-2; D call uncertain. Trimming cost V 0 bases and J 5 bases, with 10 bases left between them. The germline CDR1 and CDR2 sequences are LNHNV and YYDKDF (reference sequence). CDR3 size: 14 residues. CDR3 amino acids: CATSRDLQIYGYTF. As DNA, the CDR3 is TGTGCCACCAGCAGAGATCTACAGATATATGGCTACACCTTC.

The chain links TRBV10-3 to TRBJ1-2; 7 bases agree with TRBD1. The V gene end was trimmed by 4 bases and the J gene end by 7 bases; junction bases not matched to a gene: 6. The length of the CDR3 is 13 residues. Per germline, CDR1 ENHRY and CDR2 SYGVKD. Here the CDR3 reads CAISGQGVFGYTF. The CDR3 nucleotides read TGTGCCATCAGTGGCCAGGGGGTTTTTGGCTACACCTTC.

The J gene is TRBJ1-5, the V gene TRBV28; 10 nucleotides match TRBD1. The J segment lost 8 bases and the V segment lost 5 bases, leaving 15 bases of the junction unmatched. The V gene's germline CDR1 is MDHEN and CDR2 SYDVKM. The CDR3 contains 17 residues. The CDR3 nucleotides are TGTGCCAGCAGTCCAGGGGACAGGGGTAGCCTTATGGAGCCCCAGCATTTT. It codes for CASSPGDRGSLMEPQHF.

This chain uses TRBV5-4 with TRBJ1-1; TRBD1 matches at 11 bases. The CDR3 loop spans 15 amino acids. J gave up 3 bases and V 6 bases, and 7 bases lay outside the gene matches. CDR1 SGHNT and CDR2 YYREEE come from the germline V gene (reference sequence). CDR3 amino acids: CASTRTGGWDTEAFF. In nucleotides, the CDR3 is TGTGCCAGCACTCGGACAGGGGGCTGGGACACTGAAGCTTTCTTT.